Below, 5 T cell receptor beta chains from the same sample are listed, as sequenced in a study of spatial heterogeneity in lung cancer. Stated time point: sample taken at primary tumor resection. TCRdb re-called the 5' RACE reads through MiXCR, storing one row per CDR3 protein. Found here are 5,500 to 8,500 distinct CDR3 sequences, around 10% of them singletons; the top ten hold more than 9%. Study results and limitations: In tumors, expanded intratumoral alpha and beta TCR counts tracked mutation counts.

These receptors have no known antigen. The starting material was lung tumor tissue, obtained at surgery. The receptors come from a female donor with early-stage non-small cell lung cancer.

The V and J genes are TRBV9 and TRBJ1-6, with TRBD1 matching 11 bases. CDR3 length: 14 residues. The junction had 3 bases not matched to a gene; V was cut back by 3 bases and J by 10 bases. The V gene's germline CDR1 is SGDLS and CDR2 YYNGEE. CDR3 sequence reads: CASSAGQGGSPLHF. CDR3 nucleotide sequence: TGTGCCAGCAGCGCGGGACAGGGGGGATCACCCCTCCACTTT.

This clonotype was seen a handful of times. V gene TRBV5-1 combines with J gene TRBJ1-1, with D perhaps matching TRBD1 (6 bases). Germline CDR1 is SGHRS and CDR2 is YFSETQ. The V gene lost 3 bases and the J gene lost 0 bases, with 9 bases spanning the gap. The CDR3 runs to 14 residues. CDR3 residues: CASSSTGLNTEAFF. The CDR3 region has the DNA TGCGCCAGCAGCTCGACAGGATTGAACACTGAAGCTTTCTTT.

With regard to this clonotype: Since a much larger clone is just one base distant, this may be a read error. The V call is TRBV24-1, the J call TRBJ2-3, with D tentatively TRBD2 (5 bases). The CDR3 spans 14 residues. From germline, CDR1 is KGHDR and CDR2 SFDVKD. The CDR3 is CATSDPTGGHTQFF. In DNA form, the CDR3 reads TGTGCCACCAGTGATCCTACCGGCGGGCATACGCAGTTTTTT.

The V call is TRBV7-3, the J call TRBJ2-1; 7 bases map to TRBD2. CDR1 and CDR2 (germline): SGHTA, FQGTGA. The CDR3 loop spans 17 amino acids. V gave up 0 bases and J gave up 7 bases; unmatched junction bases: 12. The CDR3 DNA reads TGTGCCAGCAGCTTAACCCCCCAGGGCGGGGGATCGAATGAGCAGTTCTTC. Translating gives CASSLTPQGGGSNEQFF.

Relative to its sample, this clonotype is medium-sized. This likely comes from a read error, as the CDR3 has no conserved phenylalanine or tryptophan at its end. The limits of the CDR3 on the DNA are not certain, so only TCRdb's listed CDR3 is given. The rearrangement links TRBV3-1 to TRBJ2-3; TRBD2, the table's D call, lacks a check against the DNA. Termini included, the CDR3 measures 12 amino acids. Germline CDR1 and CDR2: LGHDT and YNNKEL (reference sequence). CDR3: CASSQVEGPGVL.